This T cell receptor (beta chain) was retrieved from a study of blood T cell repertoires in COVID-19. Trimming removed 1 base from V and 6 bases from J; junction bases left unmatched: 2. This CDR3 spans 14 amino acids. Germline V gene data show CDR1 as LGHDT and CDR2 as YNNKEL (reference sequence). Participants were aged roughly 18 to 100 years from approximately 25 US areas. Original methodology: For nucleated cells, counts were estimated from reference gene primer amplification. Profiling relied on immunoSEQ multiplex PCR, and the TCRdb table lists in-frame clones only, not all of them. V, J and clone size derive from that table, while D and trimming were established from the DNA sequence. This repertoire shows roughly 240,000 clones, roughly 85% found once; its top ten account for approximately 8.6%.

The sample was PBMCs or T cells enriched from blood (not recorded which). The receptor was isolated from a woman aged 45-65 years with acute COVID-19. This sequence joins TRBV3-1 (or the pseudogene TRBV3-2) and TRBJ1-5; the match to TRBD1 covers 8 bases. The CDR3 loop reads CASSQAQGAQPQHF. For the CDR3, the DNA is TGTGCCAGCAGCCAAGCTCAGGGGGCTCAGCCCCAGCATTTT.